This T cell receptor beta chain was observed in a study of tumor-infiltrating lymphocytes in primary liver carcinoma. Study context: The study enrolled male and female patients aged 30 to 69 years. Study-level results: Pairs of tumor regions overlapped more than tumor-adjacent and tumor-blood pairs did.

Unsorted bulk tissue, about 19-32 mg of it, served as the source for co-extraction of RNA and DNA. Patients in the cohort were treatment-naive and living with chronic HBV infection. A constant-region primer served to make TCR beta cDNA from 500 to 550 ng total RNA. A slightly modified ARM-PCR protocol with three nested multiplex PCR rounds produced these TCR beta libraries. TRBV1-TRBV30 forward and Cbeta reverse primers drove the first two roughly 11-cycle rounds. TCRdb reprocessed the multiplex PCR reads with MiXCR, giving one entry per CDR3 protein. The data contain approximately 190,000 distinct CDR3 sequences, around 81% of them seen just once; the ten biggest clones take up over 15%. The CDR3 consists of 14 residues. CDR1 is MDHEN, CDR2 SYDVKM, per germline. V dropped 7 bases and J dropped 2 bases, with 12 bases sitting between them. This clonotype was picked up many times. Its antigen is not known.

The sequence was collected from a man in his forties with primary liver carcinoma and hepatitis B virus infection. Source material: tumor tissue from primary liver carcinoma. This chain connects TRBV28 to TRBJ1-5; D ambiguous. The CDR3 loop reads CASNLGDGNQPQHF. CDR3 coding DNA: TGTGCCAGCAACCTCGGCGACGGCAATCAGCCCCAGCATTTT.